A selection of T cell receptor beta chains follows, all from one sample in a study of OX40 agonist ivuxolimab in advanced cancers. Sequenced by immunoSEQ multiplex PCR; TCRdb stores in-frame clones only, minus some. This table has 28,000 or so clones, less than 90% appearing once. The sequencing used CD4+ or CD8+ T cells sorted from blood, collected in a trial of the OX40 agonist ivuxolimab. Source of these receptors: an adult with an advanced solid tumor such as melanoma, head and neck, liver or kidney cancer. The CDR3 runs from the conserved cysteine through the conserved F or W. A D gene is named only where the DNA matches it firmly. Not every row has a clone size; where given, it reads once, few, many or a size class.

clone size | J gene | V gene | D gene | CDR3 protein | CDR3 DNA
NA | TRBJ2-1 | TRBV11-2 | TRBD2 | CASSFSGPYNEQFF | TGTGCCAGCAGCTTTAGCGGGCCCTACAATGAGCAGTTCTTC
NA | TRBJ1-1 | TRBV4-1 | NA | CASSQDSLTLDTGQSITEAFF | TGCGCCAGCAGCCAAGATTCCTTAACCCTAGACACTGGGCAGTCGATCACTGAAGCTTTCTTT
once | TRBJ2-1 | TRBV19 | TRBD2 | CASSISLAGNEQFF | TGTGCCAGTAGTATTAGTCTAGCGGGCAATGAGCAGTTCTTC
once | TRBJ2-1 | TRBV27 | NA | CASSSWDSSYNEQFF | TGTGCCAGCAGTTCATGGGACTCCTCCTACAATGAGCAGTTCTTC
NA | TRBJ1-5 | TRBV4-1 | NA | CASSQFAGSNQPQHF | TGCGCCAGCAGCCAATTTGCGGGTAGCAATCAGCCCCAGCATTTT
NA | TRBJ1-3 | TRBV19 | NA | CASSKRADSGNTIYF | TGTGCCAGTAGTAAACGGGCGGATTCTGGAAACACCATATATTTT
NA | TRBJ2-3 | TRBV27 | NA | CASSFLLTDTQYF | TGTGCCAGCAGTTTCCTACTAACAGATACGCAGTATTTT
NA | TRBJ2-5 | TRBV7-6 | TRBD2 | CASSSGLAGALAGTQYF | TGTGCCAGCAGCTCGGGACTAGCGGGAGCGTTGGCTGGGACCCAGTACTTC
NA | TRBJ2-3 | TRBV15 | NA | CATSSSRVSTDTQYF | TGTGCCACCAGCAGTTCCAGGGTTAGCACAGATACGCAGTATTTT
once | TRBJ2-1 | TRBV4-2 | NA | CASSQWVGRSVEQFF | TGTGCCAGCAGCCAATGGGTGGGAAGGTCGGTTGAGCAGTTCTTC
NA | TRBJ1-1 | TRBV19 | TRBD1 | CASSIGTGLTEAFF | TGTGCCAGTAGTATAGGGACAGGGTTAACTGAAGCTTTCTTT
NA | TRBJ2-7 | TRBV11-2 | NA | CASSLEGGTHYSGNEQYF | TGTGCCAGCAGCTTAGAAGGGGGGACGCACTACTCGGGGAACGAGCAGTACTTC
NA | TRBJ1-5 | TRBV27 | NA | CASKSSGTQPQPQHF | TGTGCCAGCAAATCCAGCGGCACCCAGCCTCAGCCCCAGCATTTT
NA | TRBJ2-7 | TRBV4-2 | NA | CASSQDRGLKWVAPSSYEQYF | TGTGCCAGCAGCCAAGATAGGGGCCTAAAATGGGTCGCCCCCAGCTCCTACGAGCAGTACTTC
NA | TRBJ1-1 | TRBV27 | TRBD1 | CASRYTGTGNTEAFF | TGTGCCAGCAGGTATACCGGGACAGGGAACACTGAAGCTTTCTTT
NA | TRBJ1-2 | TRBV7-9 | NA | CASSLGGNGYTF | TGTGCCAGCAGCTTAGGAGGGAATGGCTACACCTTC
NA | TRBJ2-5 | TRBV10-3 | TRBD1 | CAIRGDRGPETQYF | TGTGCCATCAGGGGGGACAGGGGGCCGGAGACCCAGTACTTC
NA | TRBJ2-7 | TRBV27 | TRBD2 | CASSPGTSGSRQYF | TGTGCCAGCAGTCCCGGGACTAGCGGGAGTCGACAGTACTTC
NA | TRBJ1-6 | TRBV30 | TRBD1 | CAWTVRVDRAGSNSPLHF | TGTGCCTGGACCGTACGGGTAGACAGGGCCGGGAGTAATTCACCCCTCCACTTT
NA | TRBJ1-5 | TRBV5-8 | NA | CASSIVRFGNQPQHF | TGTGCCAGCAGCATCGTCAGGTTCGGCAATCAGCCCCAGCATTTT
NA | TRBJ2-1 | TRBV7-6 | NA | CASSVGAGKSYNEQFF | TGTGCCAGCAGCGTGGGGGCGGGAAAGTCATACAATGAGCAGTTCTTC
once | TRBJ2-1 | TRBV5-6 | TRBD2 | CASSFYGTRTLNEQFF | TGTGCCAGCAGCTTCTATGGGACTAGGACCCTAAATGAGCAGTTCTTC
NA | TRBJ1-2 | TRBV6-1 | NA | CASSPDIIYGYTF | TGTGCCAGCAGTCCCGACATAATCTATGGCTACACCTTC
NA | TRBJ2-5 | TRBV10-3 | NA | CAITANYVKETQYF | TGTGCCATCACCGCGAACTACGTGAAAGAGACCCAGTACTTC
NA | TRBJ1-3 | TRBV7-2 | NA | CASSLGTGLFSGNTIYF | TGTGCCAGCAGCTTAGGGACTGGGCTCTTCTCTGGAAACACCATATATTTT
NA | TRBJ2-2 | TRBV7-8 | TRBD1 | CASSVGTGWDTGELFF | TGTGCCAGCAGCGTGGGGACAGGGTGGGACACCGGGGAGCTGTTTTTT
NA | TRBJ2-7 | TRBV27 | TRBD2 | CASSPGGAFYEQYF | TGTGCCAGCAGCCCGGGGGGGGCGTTCTACGAGCAGTACTTC
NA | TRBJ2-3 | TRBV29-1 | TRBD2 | CSVVTLAGDGADTQYF | TGCAGCGTTGTTACGCTAGCGGGAGATGGGGCAGATACGCAGTATTTT
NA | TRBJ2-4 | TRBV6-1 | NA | CASTGLLAKNIQYF | TGTGCCAGCACAGGGTTATTGGCCAAAAACATTCAGTACTTC
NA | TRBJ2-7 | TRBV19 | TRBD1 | CASSTGTGVNEQYF | TGTGCCAGTAGCACCGGGACAGGGGTTAACGAGCAGTACTTC
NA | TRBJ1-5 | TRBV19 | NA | CASSIVLRRQGLNQPQHF | TGTGCCAGTAGTATAGTCTTAAGGCGGCAGGGCTTAAATCAGCCCCAGCATTTT
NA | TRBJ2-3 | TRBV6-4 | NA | CASSSGETDTQYF | TGTGCCAGCAGCTCCGGGGAAACAGATACGCAGTATTTT
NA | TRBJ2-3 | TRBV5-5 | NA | CASSPPLEADTQYF | TGTGCCAGCAGCCCTCCCCTAGAGGCAGATACGCAGTATTTT
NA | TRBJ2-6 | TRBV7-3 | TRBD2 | CASSSGLAGDSGANVLTF | TGTGCCAGCAGCTCGGGACTAGCGGGAGACTCTGGGGCCAACGTCCTGACTTTC
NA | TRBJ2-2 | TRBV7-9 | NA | CASSLDRTGELFF | TGTGCCAGCAGCTTAGACAGGACCGGGGAGCTGTTTTTT
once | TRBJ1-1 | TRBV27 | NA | CASSTLNTEAFF | TGTGCCAGCAGTACCCTTAACACTGAAGCTTTCTTT
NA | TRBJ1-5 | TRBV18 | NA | CASSPPEAGVNQPQHF | TGTGCCAGCTCACCACCGGAGGCAGGGGTAAATCAGCCCCAGCATTTT
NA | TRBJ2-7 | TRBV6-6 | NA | CASSYRRDPSYEQYF | TGTGCCAGCAGTTACCGCCGCGACCCGTCCTACGAGCAGTACTTC
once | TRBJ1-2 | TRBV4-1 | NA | CASSQDNGGNYGYTF | TGCGCCAGCAGCCAAGATAATGGCGGGAATTATGGCTACACCTTC
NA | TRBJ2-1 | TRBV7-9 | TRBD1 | CASSWEGRGQGRYEQFF | TGTGCCAGCAGCTGGGAAGGTAGGGGACAGGGCAGATATGAGCAGTTCTTC
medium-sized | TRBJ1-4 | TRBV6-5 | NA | CASSQGGEAEKLFF | TGTGCCAGCAGCCAGGGAGGGGAGGCTGAAAAACTGTTTTTT
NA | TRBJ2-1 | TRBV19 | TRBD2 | CASSFGLEGDEQFF | TGTGCCAGTAGTTTCGGACTAGAAGGGGATGAGCAGTTCTTC
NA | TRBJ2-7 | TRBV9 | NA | CASSVAGDRREQYF | TGTGCCAGCAGCGTAGCGGGAGATCGCCGCGAGCAGTACTTC
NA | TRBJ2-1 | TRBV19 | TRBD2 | CASSKGLAGGLRQFF | TGTGCCAGTAGTAAGGGACTAGCGGGAGGGTTGCGGCAGTTCTTC
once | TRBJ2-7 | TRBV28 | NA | CASSGTETYEQYF | TGTGCCAGCAGTGGGACGGAAACCTACGAGCAGTACTTC
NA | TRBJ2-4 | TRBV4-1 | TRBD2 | CASSPGAGSGRADIQYF | TGCGCCAGCAGCCCCGGGGCAGGCAGCGGGAGGGCAGACATTCAGTACTTC
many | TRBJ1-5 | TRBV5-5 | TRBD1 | CASSETGHQPQHF | TGTGCCAGCAGCGAGACAGGGCATCAGCCCCAGCATTTT
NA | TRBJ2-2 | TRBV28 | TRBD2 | CASTVSLAGGSNTGELFF | TGTGCCAGCACCGTGTCGCTAGCGGGAGGTTCGAACACCGGGGAGCTGTTTTTT
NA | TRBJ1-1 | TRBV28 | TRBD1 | CASSFPGQGSLTEAFF | TGTGCCAGCAGTTTCCCGGGACAGGGATCGTTGACTGAAGCTTTCTTT
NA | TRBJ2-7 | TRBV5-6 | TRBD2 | CASSLSAGREGGSYEQYF | TGTGCCAGCAGCTTGAGTGCCGGCCGGGAGGGCGGGTCGTACGAGCAGTACTTC
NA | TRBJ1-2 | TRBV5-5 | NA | CASSLFWTYGYTF | TGTGCCAGCAGCTTGTTCTGGACCTATGGCTACACCTTC
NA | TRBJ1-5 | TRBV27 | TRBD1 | CASSFLGTGSNQPQHF | TGTGCCAGCAGTTTTTTAGGGACAGGAAGCAATCAGCCCCAGCATTTT